Shown below are 18 T cell receptor beta chains from a single sample sequenced in a study of T cell responses to AZD1222 COVID-19 vaccine. Measured with immunoSEQ multiplex PCR; TCRdb has only the in-frame clones, and not every one. The data hold 65,000 to 75,000 clones, with 80% to 85% observed a single time. The specimen comprised peripheral blood, sampled on day 0 of AZD1222 vaccination. The receptors stem from an adult in good health.

The chain joins TRBV19 to TRBJ1-5, with D tentatively TRBD1 (6 bases). The CDR3 loop spans 15 amino acids. The V end was cut by 9 bases, the J end by 0 bases, with 15 bases between. The germline V gene has CDR1 LNHDA and CDR2 SQIVND (reference sequence). CDR3 sequence: CASSRGVGSNQPQHF. CDR3 bases: TGTGCCAGCAGCAGGGGAGTAGGTAGCAATCAGCCCCAGCATTTT.

V gene TRBV27 combines with J gene TRBJ1-2, with no clear D. This CDR3 spans 13 amino acids. Per the germline V gene, CDR1 is MNHEY and CDR2 is SMNVEV (reference sequence). V was cut by 6 bases and J by 5 bases, with 13 bases left in between. The CDR3 protein is CASRLDFRYGYTF. CDR3 nucleotide sequence: TGTGCCAGCAGACTCGATTTTCGGTATGGCTACACCTTC.

The genes are TRBV28 and TRBJ1-6; tentative D call: TRBD1 (5 bases). The germline V gene encodes CDR1 MDHEN and CDR2 SYDVKM. V was pared by 5 bases and J by 14 bases, with 22 bases between. CDR3 size: 15 residues. The CDR3: CASSDPLRGLLTLHF. Written as DNA, the CDR3 is TGTGCCAGCAGTGACCCCCTTAGGGGACTTCTCACCCTCCACTTT.

This rearrangement joins TRBV4-1 to TRBJ2-1; 7 bases match TRBD2. The length of the CDR3 is 15 residues. With V trimmed by 4 bases and J by 5 bases, 8 bases remained unmatched. From germline, CDR1 is MGHRA and CDR2 YSYEKL. The CDR3 loop reads CASSLWEGMNNEQFF. The CDR3 region has the DNA TGCGCCAGCAGCCTCTGGGAGGGGATGAACAATGAGCAGTTCTTC.

The chain links TRBV19 to TRBJ1-5, with D perhaps matching TRBD1 (6 bases). The CDR3 totals 15 residues. Trimming stripped 3 bases from V and 8 bases from J, with 17 bases between. Per the germline V gene, CDR1 is LNHDA and CDR2 is SQIVND (reference sequence). In DNA form, the CDR3 reads TGTGCCAGTAGTATGGGAGGGGGAGGGGGAAAGCCCCAGCATTTT. It translates to CASSMGGGGGKPQHF.

The V and J genes are TRBV10-3 and TRBJ2-3, with D unresolved. Per germline, CDR1 ENHRY and CDR2 SYGVKD. The CDR3 loop spans 16 amino acids. Trimming took off 4 bases at V and 0 bases at J, with 14 bases between the two ends. The chain's CDR3 is CAISGVEVTSTDTQYF. Here the CDR3 DNA reads TGTGCCATCAGTGGGGTCGAAGTAACTAGCACAGATACGCAGTATTTT.

This clone occurred once. This chain connects TRBV2 to TRBJ1-3; D possibly corresponds to TRBD1 (5 bases). V dropped 6 bases and J dropped 0 bases, with 15 bases sitting between them. Germline-derived CDR1 and CDR2 are SNHLY and FYNNEI. This CDR3 spans 16 amino acids. In DNA form, the CDR3 reads TGTGCCAGCAGGATGACAGCCTTCAGCTCTGGAAACACCATATATTTT. As protein: CASRMTAFSSGNTIYF.

The chain couples TRBV27 to TRBJ1-6; D is unresolved. V gave up 2 bases and J gave up 8 bases, with 13 bases separating them. Germline V gene lookup returns CDR1 MNHEY and CDR2 SMNVEV (reference sequence). The CDR3 has 15 residues. CDR3 protein: CASSLTPGFDSPLHF. The CDR3 nucleotides are TGTGCCAGCAGTTTAACCCCGGGATTTGATTCACCCCTCCACTTT.

Here the CDR3 DNA reads TGCAGCGCCGTGGGGAGTCTAATGAACACTGAAGCTTTCTTT. Amino acid sequence: CSAVGSLMNTEAFF. The chain is built from TRBV29-1 and TRBJ1-1; D is unresolved. In germline, CDR1 is SQVTM, CDR2 ANQGSEA. V was cut by 7 bases and J by 0 bases, with 15 bases left in between. The CDR3 spans 14 residues.

Only one count was recorded for this clone. V is TRBV6-5 and J is TRBJ1-2; D remains ambiguous. CDR1 and CDR2 (germline): MNHEY, SVGAGI. V was shortened by 7 bases and J by 0 bases, with 9 bases between the two germline ends. CDR3 length: 13 residues. As DNA, the CDR3 is TGTGCCAGCACCACAGCCCCTAACTATGGCTACACCTTC. As protein: CASTTAPNYGYTF.

This chain connects TRBV5-5 to TRBJ2-2; D call uncertain. This CDR3 spans 16 amino acids. V lost 0 bases, J lost 2 bases, and 11 bases lay in between. Germline V gene lookup returns CDR1 SGHKS and CDR2 YYEKEE (reference sequence). The CDR3 DNA follows: TGTGCCAGCAGCTTGGCCGCCCAGTCTAACACCGGGGAGCTGTTTTTT. It encodes CASSLAAQSNTGELFF.

The rearrangement joins TRBV4-3 to TRBJ2-7; D not resolved. Trimming shortened V by 0 bases and J by 0 bases, and 21 bases separated the two germline ends. Germline CDR1 and CDR2: LGHNA and YSLEER. The CDR3 has 19 amino acids. The CDR3 spells CASSQDPLDPQSLSYEQYF. CDR3 DNA: TGCGCCAGCAGCCAAGACCCCCTGGATCCCCAGAGCCTCTCCTACGAGCAGTACTTC.

The V call is TRBV2, the J call TRBJ1-5; 7 bases are a match to TRBD1. V lost 3 bases to trimming and J lost 3 bases; unmatched junction nucleotides: 5. CDR3 size: 15 residues. Germline CDR1 SNHLY, CDR2 FYNNEI. CDR3 bases: TGTGCCAGCAGTGACGGACAGGTATACAATCAGCCCCAGCATTTT. This translates into CASSDGQVYNQPQHF.

This chain connects TRBV5-5 to TRBJ1-6; no firm D call. The length of the CDR3 is 17 residues. The V gene lost 4 bases and the J gene lost 4 bases, with 18 bases spanning the gap. In germline, CDR1 is SGHKS, CDR2 YYEKEE (reference sequence). CDR3 in DNA: TGTGCCAGCAGCCAACTCGGGAGGGATGCTTATAATTCACCCCTCCACTTT. Translation: CASSQLGRDAYNSPLHF.

V usage is TRBV10-1 and J usage is TRBJ2-7, with a weak D call TRBD1 (5 bases). The CDR3 runs to 16 residues. V dropped 4 bases and J dropped 6 bases, with 22 bases sitting between them. CDR1 and CDR2 (germline): WNHNN, SYGVQD (reference sequence). This CDR3 is CASSGPVGDSRAEQYF. In DNA, the CDR3 is TGCGCCAGCAGTGGTCCTGTAGGGGATAGTCGGGCCGAGCAGTACTTC.

The chain joins TRBV30 to TRBJ1-2; D is uncertain. CDR1 and CDR2 from the germline V gene are GTSNPN and SVGIG (reference sequence). This CDR3 contains 15 residues. With 4 bases removed from V and 0 bases from J, the gap between germline ends came to 15 bases. The CDR3 DNA follows: TGTGCCTGGAAGTCTCAGGAGCCTACTAACTATGGCTACACCTTC. Protein: CAWKSQEPTNYGYTF.

V and J are TRBV4-3 and TRBJ1-1; tentatively, D is TRBD1 (6 bases). Germline assignment: CDR1 LGHNA and CDR2 YSLEER. Trimming removed 4 bases at V and 6 bases at J, with 18 bases between. The CDR3 is 15 residues long. The CDR3 spells CASSRGAGAGSEAFF. Here the CDR3 DNA reads TGCGCCAGCAGCCGGGGGGCAGGGGCTGGGTCTGAAGCTTTCTTT.

This clone occurred once. The chain employs TRBV24-1 and TRBJ2-7; D is unclear. Trimming took off 3 bases at V and 4 bases at J, with 3 bases between the two ends. The CDR3 consists of 11 residues. Germline CDR1 reads KGHDR; CDR2 reads SFDVKD. The CDR3 bases are TGTGCCACCAGTGATGATTACGAGCAGTACTTC. It yields the protein CATSDDYEQYF.